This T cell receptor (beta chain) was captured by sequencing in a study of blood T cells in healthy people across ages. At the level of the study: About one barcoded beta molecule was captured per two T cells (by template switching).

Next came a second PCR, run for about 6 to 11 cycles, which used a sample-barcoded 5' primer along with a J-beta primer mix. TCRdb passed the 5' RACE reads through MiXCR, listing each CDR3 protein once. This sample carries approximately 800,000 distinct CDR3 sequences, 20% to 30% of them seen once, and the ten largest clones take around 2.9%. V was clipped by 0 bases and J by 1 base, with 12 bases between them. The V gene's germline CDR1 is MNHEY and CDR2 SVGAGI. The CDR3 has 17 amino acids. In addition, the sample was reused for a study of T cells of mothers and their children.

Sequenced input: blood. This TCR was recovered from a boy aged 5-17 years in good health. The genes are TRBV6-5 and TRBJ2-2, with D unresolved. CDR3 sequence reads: CASSYSPSSENTGELFF. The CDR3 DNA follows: TGTGCCAGCAGTTACTCCCCTTCATCAGAGAACACCGGGGAGCTGTTTTTT.